The rows below give T cell receptor beta chains drawn from one sample of a study of neurological immune-mediated disorders. MiXCR, applied by TCRdb to the 5' RACE reads, yields one record per CDR3 protein. The sample lists tens of thousands of distinct CDR3 sequences, around 5% occurring once. Sequenced sample: PBMCs. The receptors stem from a human donor with multiple sclerosis. The donor label of this sample is uncertain. The CDR3 runs from the conserved cysteine through the conserved F or W. The order of the fields is CDR3 length, D gene, clone size, J gene, V gene, CDR3 DNA, CDR3 protein. D genes are given only for firm matches. Only part of the rows carry a size: once, few, many, or a class if the clone is expanded.

len: 14
d_gene: NA
abundance: many
j_gene: TRBJ2-6
v_gene: TRBV20-1
CDR3nt: TGCAGTGCTAGTATTTTGGGAGGGGCCAACGTCCTGACTTTC
CDR3aa: CSASILGGANVLTF

len: 14
d_gene: TRBD2
abundance: many
j_gene: TRBJ2-3
v_gene: TRBV3-1
CDR3nt: TGTGCCAGCAGCCAGGCGGGGGGCACAGATACGCAGTATTTT
CDR3aa: CASSQAGGTDTQYF

len: 15
d_gene: NA
abundance: many
j_gene: TRBJ1-1
v_gene: TRBV27
CDR3nt: TGTGCCAGCAGTTTCTCCGGCGCTGGGGACACTGAAGCTTTCTTT
CDR3aa: CASSFSGAGDTEAFF

len: 17
d_gene: NA
abundance: many
j_gene: TRBJ2-4
v_gene: TRBV10-3
CDR3nt: TGTGCCATCAGTGAAAGTGTAGGGGGGCAAGCCAAAAACATTCAGTACTTC
CDR3aa: CAISESVGGQAKNIQYF

len: 16
d_gene: TRBD2
abundance: many
j_gene: TRBJ2-1
v_gene: TRBV7-9
CDR3nt: TGTGCCAGCAGCCCCCCGGTGCGGGGGGGCCACAATGAGCAGTTCTTC
CDR3aa: CASSPPVRGGHNEQFF

len: 15
d_gene: NA
abundance: few
j_gene: TRBJ1-1
v_gene: TRBV20-1
CDR3nt: TGCAGTGCTAGCCCGACGTATGGGGCGAACACTGAAGCTTTCTTT
CDR3aa: CSASPTYGANTEAFF

len: 14
d_gene: TRBD2
abundance: many
j_gene: TRBJ2-5
v_gene: TRBV10-3
CDR3nt: TGTGCCATCAGTGAGAGCGGGGGTGCGGAGACCCAGTACTTC
CDR3aa: CAISESGGAETQYF

len: 14
d_gene: TRBD1
abundance: NA
j_gene: TRBJ2-2
v_gene: TRBV9
CDR3nt: TGTGCCAGTGCTCCTTCAGGGGGTCCCGGGGAGCTGTTTTTT
CDR3aa: CASAPSGGPGELFF

len: 14
d_gene: NA
abundance: few
j_gene: TRBJ1-4
v_gene: TRBV12-3/TRBV12-4
CDR3nt: TGTGCCAGCAGTGTTGACCTCAACCCCACTAAACTGTTTTTT
CDR3aa: CASSVDLNPTKLFF

len: 14
d_gene: NA
abundance: many
j_gene: TRBJ2-1
v_gene: TRBV2
CDR3nt: TGTGCCAGCAGTGGGGGAACGGCCTCCAATGAGCAGTTCTTC
CDR3aa: CASSGGTASNEQFF

len: 16
d_gene: TRBD2
abundance: many
j_gene: TRBJ2-1
v_gene: TRBV5-1
CDR3nt: TGCGCCAGCAGCTTCTTAGCGGGGAGCTCCTACAATGAGCAGTTCTTC
CDR3aa: CASSFLAGSSYNEQFF

len: 18
d_gene: NA
abundance: many
j_gene: TRBJ2-2
v_gene: TRBV5-1
CDR3nt: TGCGCCAGCAGCTTGATGACAGGGCAGACTAGGAACACCGGGGAGCTGTTTTTT
CDR3aa: CASSLMTGQTRNTGELFF

len: 14
d_gene: NA
abundance: many
j_gene: TRBJ1-1
v_gene: TRBV7-2
CDR3nt: TGTGCCAGCAGCCACTCTAGAGAGGGCACTGAAGCTTTCTTT
CDR3aa: CASSHSREGTEAFF

len: 14
d_gene: NA
abundance: many
j_gene: TRBJ1-2
v_gene: TRBV12-3/TRBV12-4
CDR3nt: TGTGCCAGCAGCCCCCACCAGTTCGGGGCTGGCTACACCTTC
CDR3aa: CASSPHQFGAGYTF

len: 15
d_gene: NA
abundance: many
j_gene: TRBJ1-1
v_gene: TRBV12-3/TRBV12-4
CDR3nt: TGTGCCAGCAGCCCTCAACAGGGTAGTCGGACTGAAGCTTTCTTT
CDR3aa: CASSPQQGSRTEAFF

len: 14
d_gene: NA
abundance: many
j_gene: TRBJ2-3
v_gene: TRBV12-3/TRBV12-4
CDR3nt: TGTGCCAGCAGTTTAGCTAGCTTCTCAGATACGCAGTATTTT
CDR3aa: CASSLASFSDTQYF

len: 14
d_gene: NA
abundance: many
j_gene: TRBJ2-3
v_gene: TRBV5-1
CDR3nt: TGCGCCAGCAGCGGGACCTCAGGGAGGGATACGCAGTATTTT
CDR3aa: CASSGTSGRDTQYF

len: 15
d_gene: NA
abundance: many
j_gene: TRBJ1-2
v_gene: TRBV10-3
CDR3nt: TGTGCCATCAGTGAGTCTCCGCGGGGGGGATATGGCTACACCTTC
CDR3aa: CAISESPRGGYGYTF

len: 13
d_gene: NA
abundance: many
j_gene: TRBJ2-6
v_gene: TRBV6-5
CDR3nt: TGTGCCAGCAGTCCTTTTGGGGCCAACGTCCTGACTTTC
CDR3aa: CASSPFGANVLTF

len: 15
d_gene: TRBD2
abundance: many
j_gene: TRBJ2-2
v_gene: TRBV12-3/TRBV12-4
CDR3nt: TGTGCCAGCAGTCGACTAGCGGAGAACACCGGGGAGCTGTTTTTT
CDR3aa: CASSRLAENTGELFF

len: 17
d_gene: NA
abundance: NA
j_gene: TRBJ2-6
v_gene: TRBV5-1
CDR3nt: TGCGCCAGCAGCTCCGAAGCTACGGTCTCTGGGGCCAACGTCCTGACTTTC
CDR3aa: CASSSEATVSGANVLTF

len: 11
d_gene: NA
abundance: many
j_gene: TRBJ2-7
v_gene: TRBV18
CDR3nt: TGTGCCAGCTCACCAGGCTACGAGCAGTACTTC
CDR3aa: CASSPGYEQYF

len: 12
d_gene: NA
abundance: many
j_gene: TRBJ1-1
v_gene: TRBV20-1
CDR3nt: TGCAGTGCCGGGCTGGGGGGGACTGAAGCTTTCTTT
CDR3aa: CSAGLGGTEAFF

len: 14
d_gene: TRBD1
abundance: many
j_gene: TRBJ2-1
v_gene: TRBV4-1
CDR3nt: TGCGCCAGCAGGAGACAGGGGGCGTGGAATGAGCAGTTCTTC
CDR3aa: CASRRQGAWNEQFF

len: 14
d_gene: NA
abundance: many
j_gene: TRBJ1-2
v_gene: TRBV27
CDR3nt: TGTGCCAGCAGTTGGGGACGGGAGGGAAAGCGCTACACCTTC
CDR3aa: CASSWGREGKRYTF

len: 12
d_gene: NA
abundance: many
j_gene: TRBJ1-1
v_gene: TRBV18
CDR3nt: TGTGCCAGCTCTCCACAGGGAGTTGAAGCTTTCTTT
CDR3aa: CASSPQGVEAFF

len: 14
d_gene: NA
abundance: many
j_gene: TRBJ2-4
v_gene: TRBV6-2/TRBV6-3
CDR3nt: TGTGCCAGCAGCCCCGGAGGGAGTAAGAACATTCAGTACTTC
CDR3aa: CASSPGGSKNIQYF

len: 14
d_gene: NA
abundance: many
j_gene: TRBJ1-1
v_gene: TRBV7-3
CDR3nt: TGTGCCAGCAGCCTCCTTGGGGGAAACACTGAAGCTTTCTTT
CDR3aa: CASSLLGGNTEAFF

len: 14
d_gene: NA
abundance: once
j_gene: TRBJ2-7
v_gene: TRBV18
CDR3nt: TGTGCCAGCTCACTTACCCAAGGGGGCTACGAGCAGTACTTC
CDR3aa: CASSLTQGGYEQYF

len: 15
d_gene: NA
abundance: many
j_gene: TRBJ2-1
v_gene: TRBV4-2
CDR3nt: TGTGCCAGCAGCAGGGGGACGGGGAGTCACAATGAGCAGTTCTTC
CDR3aa: CASSRGTGSHNEQFF

len: 15
d_gene: NA
abundance: NA
j_gene: TRBJ1-6
v_gene: TRBV5-5
CDR3nt: TGTGCCAGCAGCTTCGAGGACTGGCACCAATTGACCCTCCACTTT
CDR3aa: CASSFEDWHQLTLHF

len: 13
d_gene: NA
abundance: many
j_gene: TRBJ2-1
v_gene: TRBV5-1
CDR3nt: TGCGCCAGCAGCTTGGAGGCGGAGGGTGAGCAGTTCTTC
CDR3aa: CASSLEAEGEQFF

len: 16
d_gene: TRBD1
abundance: NA
j_gene: TRBJ2-3
v_gene: TRBV5-4
CDR3nt: TGTGCCAGCAGCCCCACAGGGGGAGATGAGACAGATACGCAGTATTTT
CDR3aa: CASSPTGGDETDTQYF

len: 13
d_gene: TRBD1
abundance: many
j_gene: TRBJ2-6
v_gene: TRBV7-3
CDR3nt: TGTGCCAGCAGCCTCGGGACAGGGGACGTCCTGACTTTC
CDR3aa: CASSLGTGDVLTF

len: 14
d_gene: NA
abundance: many
j_gene: TRBJ1-1
v_gene: TRBV5-1
CDR3nt: TGCGCCAGCAGCTCCGGGACAAGTGTGACTGAAGCTTTCTTT
CDR3aa: CASSSGTSVTEAFF

len: 15
d_gene: TRBD2
abundance: many
j_gene: TRBJ2-5
v_gene: TRBV7-2
CDR3nt: TGTGCCAGCAGCTCCGTAGCGGGGGCGGGGGAGACCCAGTACTTC
CDR3aa: CASSSVAGAGETQYF

len: 13
d_gene: TRBD1
abundance: many
j_gene: TRBJ2-5
v_gene: TRBV20-1
CDR3nt: TGCAGTGCTAGGGCAGGGGGCTCTGAGACCCAGTACTTC
CDR3aa: CSARAGGSETQYF

len: 13
d_gene: TRBD1
abundance: many
j_gene: TRBJ2-1
v_gene: TRBV5-1
CDR3nt: TGCGCCAGCAGCCGGGACAGGGGCAATGAGCAGTTCTTC
CDR3aa: CASSRDRGNEQFF

len: 13
d_gene: NA
abundance: many
j_gene: TRBJ1-5
v_gene: TRBV24-1
CDR3nt: TGTGCCACCAGTGATGAGACTTCGCAGCCCCAGCATTTT
CDR3aa: CATSDETSQPQHF

len: 15
d_gene: TRBD1
abundance: many
j_gene: TRBJ1-4
v_gene: TRBV9
CDR3nt: TGTGCCAGCAGCGTTTCCGGGACAGATAATGAAAAACTGTTTTTT
CDR3aa: CASSVSGTDNEKLFF

len: 17
d_gene: NA
abundance: many
j_gene: TRBJ1-2
v_gene: TRBV4-1
CDR3nt: TGCGCCAGCAGCCAAGATCCCCTGGGCAGCCTCAACTATGGCTACACCTTC
CDR3aa: CASSQDPLGSLNYGYTF

len: 14
d_gene: TRBD1
abundance: NA
j_gene: TRBJ1-1
v_gene: TRBV27
CDR3nt: TGTGCCAGCGCCTCTCAGGGGGCGCTTGCTGAAGCTTTCTTT
CDR3aa: CASASQGALAEAFF

len: 15
d_gene: NA
abundance: many
j_gene: TRBJ1-4
v_gene: TRBV7-8
CDR3nt: TGTGCCAGCAGCTTATTCCGGAATTCTAATGAAAAACTGTTTTTT
CDR3aa: CASSLFRNSNEKLFF

len: 14
d_gene: TRBD1
abundance: many
j_gene: TRBJ2-2
v_gene: TRBV5-1
CDR3nt: TGTGCCAGCAGCCTCGACAGGGGCACCGGGGAGCTGTTTTTT
CDR3aa: CASSLDRGTGELFF

len: 15
d_gene: NA
abundance: many
j_gene: TRBJ2-1
v_gene: TRBV3-1
CDR3nt: TGTGCCAGCAGTCCTCCCCCTAGCTCCTACAATGAGCAGTTCTTC
CDR3aa: CASSPPPSSYNEQFF

len: 11
d_gene: NA
abundance: many
j_gene: TRBJ1-2
v_gene: TRBV20-1
CDR3nt: TGCAGTGCTGGGACATCCAGTGGCTACACCTTC
CDR3aa: CSAGTSSGYTF

len: 13
d_gene: NA
abundance: many
j_gene: TRBJ1-1
v_gene: TRBV7-9
CDR3nt: TGTGCCAGCAGCTTATTCGATAGCTCGGAAGCTTTCTTT
CDR3aa: CASSLFDSSEAFF

len: 14
d_gene: TRBD2
abundance: many
j_gene: TRBJ2-1
v_gene: TRBV5-1
CDR3nt: TGCGCCAGCAGCTTCACTAGCGGGGGCAATGAGCAGTTCTTC
CDR3aa: CASSFTSGGNEQFF

len: 15
d_gene: NA
abundance: many
j_gene: TRBJ2-4
v_gene: TRBV7-2
CDR3nt: TGTGCCAGCAGCCTAGACGTGAGGGAATGGAACATTCAGTACTTC
CDR3aa: CASSLDVREWNIQYF